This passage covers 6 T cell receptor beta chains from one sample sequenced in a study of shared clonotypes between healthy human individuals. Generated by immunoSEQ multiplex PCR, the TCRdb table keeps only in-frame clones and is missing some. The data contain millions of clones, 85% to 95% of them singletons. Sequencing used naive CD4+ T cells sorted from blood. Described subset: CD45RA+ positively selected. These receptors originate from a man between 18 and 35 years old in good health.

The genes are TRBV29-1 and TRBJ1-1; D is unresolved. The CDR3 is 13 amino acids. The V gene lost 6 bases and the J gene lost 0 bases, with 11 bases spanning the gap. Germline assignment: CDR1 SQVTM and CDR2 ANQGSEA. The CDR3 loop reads CSVPTEMNTEAFF. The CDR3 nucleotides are TGCAGCGTCCCGACGGAAATGAACACTGAAGCTTTCTTT.

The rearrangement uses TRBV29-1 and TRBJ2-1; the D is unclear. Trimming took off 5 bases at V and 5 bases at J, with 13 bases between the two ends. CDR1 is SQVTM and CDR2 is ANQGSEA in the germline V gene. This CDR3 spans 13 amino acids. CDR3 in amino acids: CSVSGRLNNEQFF. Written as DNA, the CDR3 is TGCAGCGTTTCGGGCAGGCTTAACAATGAGCAGTTCTTC.

CDR3 in amino acids: CASSSMTSSYEQYF. CDR3 in DNA: TGTGCCAGCAGCTCCATGACTAGCTCCTACGAGCAGTACTTC. The gene calls are TRBV11-2 and TRBJ2-7; weak D call: TRBD2 (6 bases). Germline CDR1 SGHAT, CDR2 FQNNGV. Trimming removed 4 bases from V and 0 bases from J, with 10 bases in between. The length of the CDR3 is 14 residues.

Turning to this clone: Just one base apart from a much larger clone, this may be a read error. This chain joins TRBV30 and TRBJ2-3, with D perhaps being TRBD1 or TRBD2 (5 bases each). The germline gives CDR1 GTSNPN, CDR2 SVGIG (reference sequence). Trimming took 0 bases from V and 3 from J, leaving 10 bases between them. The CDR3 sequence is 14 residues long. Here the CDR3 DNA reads TGTGCCTGGAGTGTGGTAGAGGGGACAGATACGCAGTATTTT. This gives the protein CAWSVVEGTDTQYF.

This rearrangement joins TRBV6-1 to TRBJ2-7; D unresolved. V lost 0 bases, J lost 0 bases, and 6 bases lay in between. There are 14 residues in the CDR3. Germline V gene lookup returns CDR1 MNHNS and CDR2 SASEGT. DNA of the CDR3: TGTGCCAGCAGTGAAGCCTACTACTCCTACGAGCAGTACTTC. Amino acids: CASSEAYYSYEQYF.

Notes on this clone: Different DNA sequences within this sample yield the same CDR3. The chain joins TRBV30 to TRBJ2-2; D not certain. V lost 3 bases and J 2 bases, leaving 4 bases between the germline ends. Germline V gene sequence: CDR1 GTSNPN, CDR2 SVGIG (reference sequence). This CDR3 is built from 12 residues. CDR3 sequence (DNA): TGTGCCTGGAGGGGCAACACCGGGGAGCTGTTTTTT. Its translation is CAWRGNTGELFF. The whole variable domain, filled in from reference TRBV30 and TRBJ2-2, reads SQTIHQWPATLVQPVGSPLSLECTVEGTSNPNLYWYRQAAGRGLQLLFYSVGIGQISSEVPQNLSASRPQDRQFILSSKKLLLSDSGFYLCAWRGNTGELFFGEGSRLTVL.